This entry features one TCR beta chain sequence. This entry belongs to a study of CD8 T cells in Susac syndrome. Random-hexamer reverse transcription was applied to 0.5 to 1 ug RNA. TCRdb re-called the immunoSEQ multiplex PCR reads with MiXCR, one entry per CDR3 protein. The data show 130,000 or so distinct CDR3 sequences, with over 90% seen just once and 0.28% held by the top ten. V lost 4 bases, J lost 3 bases, and 10 bases lay in between. CDR1 LGHDT and CDR2 YNNKEL come from the germline V gene (reference sequence). The CDR3 sequence is 14 residues long. This rearrangement joins TRBV3-1 to TRBJ2-1, with a weak D call TRBD2 (5 bases). This sequence was found in a human donor with Susac syndrome. The sequencing sample was made of CD8+ T cells from PBMCs. This CDR3 is CASSPGRVYNEQFF. The CDR3 nucleotides read TGTGCCAGCAGCCCCGGGCGGGTCTACAATGAGCAGTTCTTC.